This T cell receptor beta chain derives from a study of regulatory T cells in long-lasting Graves disease. V shed 7 bases and J shed 3 bases, with 10 bases lying between them. This CDR3 has 12 amino acids. Germline lookup yields CDR1 MGHDK and CDR2 SYGVNS. Arm-PCR of CDR3 regions with iRepertoire HTBI primers generated TCR beta libraries. TCRdb reanalysed the multiplex PCR reads using MiXCR and keeps one entry per CDR3 protein. The sample lists about 460,000 distinct CDR3 sequences; 12% to 15% were seen once. Specified time point: newly diagnosed GD, antithyroid drugs for less than 3 months. Researchers made the TCR library from RNA that was extracted from PBMCs. The data were also submitted as part of a second study, on T cells in Graves' hyperthyroidism and ophthalmopathy. From that second work: Ophthalmopathy was model-predicted a median approximately six months pre-onset.

The chain couples TRBV25-1 to TRBJ2-7; no reliable D call. The specimen was peripheral blood mononuclear cells (PBMCs), collected at new diagnosis, from a patient treated with antithyroid drugs. This clonotype was obtained from a woman between 45 and 60 years old with Graves disease. CDR3 in DNA: TGTGCCAGCACCCTGTCGGGCTACGAGCAGTACTTC. This translates into CASTLSGYEQYF.